Listed below are T cell receptor beta chains from one sample, sequenced in a study of blood T cell repertoires in COVID-19. Profiled with immunoSEQ multiplex PCR; TCRdb holds only in-frame clones, not every one. This table holds around 300,000 clones, approximately 82% found once. The sequencing input was peripheral blood. The receptors originated from a man in his thirties or forties with active or convalescent COVID-19. The CDR3 runs from the conserved cysteine through the conserved F or W. Fields, in order: clone size, D gene, V gene, J gene, CDR3 protein, CDR3 DNA. The D gene is left open where the match is weak. Expanded clones are given a class, and other clones once, few, many or no size at all.

NA	NA	TRBV3-1/TRBV3-2	TRBJ2-3	CASSQAADTQYF	TGTGCCAGCAGCCAAGCGGCAGATACGCAGTATTTT
NA	NA	TRBV28	TRBJ1-6	CASSGGQTYSPLHF	TGTGCCAGCAGCGGAGGACAGACTTATTCACCCCTCCACTTT
NA	TRBD1	TRBV6-5	TRBJ1-6	CASSLGQDNSPLHF	TGTGCCAGTTCCCTAGGACAGGACAATTCACCCCTCCACTTT
NA	NA	TRBV9	TRBJ1-3	CASSPPIGERNTIYF	TGTGCCAGCAGCCCCCCGATCGGGGAGAGAAACACCATATATTTT
NA	NA	TRBV24-1	TRBJ1-2	CATSETGSRNGYTF	TGTGCCACCAGTGAAACAGGGAGTAGGAATGGCTACACCTTC
NA	TRBD1	TRBV11-3	TRBJ2-3	CASSLGQGTDTQYF	TGTGCCAGCAGCCTCGGACAGGGTACAGATACGCAGTATTTT
NA	NA	TRBV4-3	TRBJ1-2	CASSPREDWRDGYTF	TGCGCCAGCAGCCCCCGGGAGGACTGGCGAGATGGCTACACCTTC
NA	TRBD1	TRBV6-5	TRBJ1-2	CASSPRTGVDYGYTF	TGTGCCAGCAGTCCTAGGACAGGGGTCGACTATGGCTACACCTTC
NA	NA	TRBV24-1	TRBJ2-5	CATSDQSVTPQNKETQYF	TGTGCCACCAGTGATCAATCCGTCACACCTCAGAATAAGGAGACCCAGTACTTC
NA	TRBD2	TRBV10-3	TRBJ2-1	CAIQLAGINEQFF	TGTGCCATCCAGCTAGCGGGCATCAATGAGCAGTTCTTC
once	TRBD2	TRBV7-6	TRBJ2-1	CASSPGPAGNNEQFF	TGTGCCAGCAGCCCCGGCCCAGCGGGGAACAATGAGCAGTTCTTC
once	TRBD2	TRBV2	TRBJ2-5	CASASGGPLGETQYF	TGTGCCAGCGCGAGCGGGGGGCCCCTCGGAGAGACCCAGTACTTC
NA	TRBD1	TRBV11-2	TRBJ1-1	CASSLRDRMNTEAFF	TGTGCCAGCAGCTTACGGGACAGGATGAACACTGAAGCTTTCTTT
NA	NA	TRBV3-1/TRBV3-2	TRBJ2-5	CASSQAGQETQYF	TGTGCCAGCAGCCAAGCGGGGCAAGAGACCCAGTACTTC
NA	NA	TRBV5-5	TRBJ2-7	CASSLGPQYEQYF	TGTGCCAGCAGCTTGGGTCCTCAGTACGAGCAGTACTTC
NA	TRBD2	TRBV9	TRBJ2-2	CASSVGSGSAGELFF	TGTGCCAGCAGCGTAGGGAGCGGGAGCGCCGGGGAGCTGTTTTTT
few	NA	TRBV28	TRBJ1-2	CASSSVNYGYTF	TGTGCCAGCAGTTCAGTCAACTATGGCTACACCTTC
NA	TRBD1	TRBV6-5	TRBJ1-6	CASTADRGNSPLHF	TGTGCCAGCACCGCGGACAGGGGGAATTCACCCCTCCACTTT
NA	TRBD2	TRBV7-2	TRBJ2-3	CASSLVGAGGPDTQYF	TGTGCCAGCAGCTTAGTAGGGGCGGGGGGGCCAGATACGCAGTATTTT
NA	TRBD2	TRBV5-1	TRBJ2-3	CASMPSGGITDTQYF	TGCGCCAGCATGCCGAGCGGGGGGATCACAGATACGCAGTATTTT
NA	TRBD1	TRBV30	TRBJ1-2	CAWSRTGWHGYTF	TGTGCCTGGAGCCGGACAGGGTGGCATGGCTACACCTTC
once	TRBD2	TRBV29-1	TRBJ2-3	CSVGPSGVATQYF	TGCAGCGTCGGGCCTAGCGGGGTCGCCACGCAGTATTTT
NA	NA	TRBV4-2	TRBJ1-6	CASSQPEARRGPLHF	TGTGCCAGCAGCCAACCCGAGGCCCGTCGAGGGCCCCTCCACTTT
NA	NA	TRBV6-5	TRBJ1-4	CASRLRQTSEKLFF	TGTGCCAGCAGGCTCAGACAGACCAGTGAAAAACTGTTTTTT
NA	NA	TRBV10-3	TRBJ2-7	CAISTRSAGADEQYF	TGTGCCATCAGCACGAGGTCGGCGGGGGCGGACGAGCAGTACTTC
NA	NA	TRBV2	TRBJ1-1	CASSPLQPMNTEAFF	TGTGCCAGCAGTCCGTTACAGCCAATGAACACTGAAGCTTTCTTT
NA	NA	TRBV4-3	TRBJ1-2	CASSRSGGKLYGYTF	TGCGCCAGCAGCCGGTCGGGGGGGAAGCTATATGGCTACACCTTC
once	TRBD1	TRBV14	TRBJ1-2	CASSQVDRGYGYTF	TGTGCCAGCAGCCAAGTCGACAGGGGCTATGGCTACACCTTC
many	NA	TRBV30	TRBJ2-7	CAWTLPDYVGGSYEQYF	TGTGCCTGGACCCTACCCGACTACGTGGGGGGCTCCTACGAGCAGTACTTC
once	NA	TRBV6-6	TRBJ1-2	CASSYNPNSVLGYTF	TGTGCCAGCAGTTATAACCCGAATTCAGTTCTGGGCTACACCTTC
NA	TRBD2	TRBV30	TRBJ2-1	CAWSGRTSGRNAYNEQFF	TGTGCCTGGAGTGGAAGGACTAGCGGGCGGAATGCCTACAATGAGCAGTTCTTC
NA	NA	TRBV12-3/TRBV12-4	TRBJ1-2	CASSLGQYGYTF	TGTGCCAGCAGTTTAGGGCAGTATGGCTACACCTTC
NA	NA	TRBV6-2/TRBV6-3	TRBJ2-3	CASSYNGLSTDTQYF	TGTGCCAGCAGTTACAACGGACTCAGCACAGATACGCAGTATTTT
NA	NA	TRBV12-3/TRBV12-4	TRBJ1-2	CASSYNYGYTF	TGTGCCAGCAGCTATAACTATGGCTACACCTTC
NA	TRBD1	TRBV6-6	TRBJ1-5	CASSSTDRGNQPQHF	TGTGCCAGCAGTTCCACGGACAGGGGAAATCAGCCCCAGCATTTT
NA	NA	TRBV30	TRBJ1-4	CAWSVGATNEKLFF	TGTGCCTGGAGTGTGGGAGCAACTAATGAAAAACTGTTTTTT
NA	TRBD2	TRBV18	TRBJ2-1	CASSLGGNEQFF	TGTGCCAGCTCACTGGGGGGGAATGAGCAGTTCTTC
NA	NA	TRBV7-2	TRBJ2-7	CASSLSRSYEQYF	TGTGCCAGCAGCTTATCGCGATCCTACGAGCAGTACTTC
NA	TRBD2	TRBV7-3	TRBJ2-1	CASSSPGGLAGVEYNEQFF	TGTGCCAGCAGCTCCCCGGGGGGACTAGCGGGAGTAGAATACAATGAGCAGTTCTTC
NA	NA	TRBV7-2	TRBJ1-6	CASSLGAGWDSPLHF	TGTGCCAGCAGCTTAGGGGCAGGGTGGGATTCACCCCTCCACTTT
NA	TRBD2	TRBV11-2	TRBJ2-4	CASSYRGLRGSKNIQYF	TGTGCCAGCAGCTATAGGGGACTACGGGGCAGCAAAAACATTCAGTACTTC
NA	NA	TRBV28	TRBJ2-3	CASSLAQGWADTQYF	TGTGCCAGCAGTTTGGCGCAGGGCTGGGCAGATACGCAGTATTTT
NA	TRBD1	TRBV11-3	TRBJ2-2	CASRHVRRTGGPGELFF	TGTGCCAGCAGGCACGTCCGGAGGACAGGGGGCCCCGGGGAGCTGTTTTTT
NA	TRBD2	TRBV11-2	TRBJ2-7	CASSLAGTSSHEQYF	TGTGCCAGCAGCTTAGCCGGGACTAGCAGCCACGAGCAGTACTTC
NA	TRBD2	TRBV5-1	TRBJ2-5	CASSLGSSGIGETQYF	TGCGCCAGCAGCTTGGGTAGTAGCGGGATCGGTGAGACCCAGTACTTC
NA	TRBD1	TRBV5-1	TRBJ2-5	CASSRRGQGEETQYF	TGCGCCAGCAGCCGGAGGGGACAGGGTGAAGAGACCCAGTACTTC
NA	NA	TRBV9	TRBJ2-2	CASSVGNSITRELFF	TGTGCCAGCAGCGTAGGAAATAGCATCACCCGGGAGCTGTTTTTT
NA	NA	TRBV29-1	TRBJ2-7	CSVAARLTSYEQYF	TGCAGCGTTGCAGCCAGACTCACCTCCTACGAGCAGTACTTC